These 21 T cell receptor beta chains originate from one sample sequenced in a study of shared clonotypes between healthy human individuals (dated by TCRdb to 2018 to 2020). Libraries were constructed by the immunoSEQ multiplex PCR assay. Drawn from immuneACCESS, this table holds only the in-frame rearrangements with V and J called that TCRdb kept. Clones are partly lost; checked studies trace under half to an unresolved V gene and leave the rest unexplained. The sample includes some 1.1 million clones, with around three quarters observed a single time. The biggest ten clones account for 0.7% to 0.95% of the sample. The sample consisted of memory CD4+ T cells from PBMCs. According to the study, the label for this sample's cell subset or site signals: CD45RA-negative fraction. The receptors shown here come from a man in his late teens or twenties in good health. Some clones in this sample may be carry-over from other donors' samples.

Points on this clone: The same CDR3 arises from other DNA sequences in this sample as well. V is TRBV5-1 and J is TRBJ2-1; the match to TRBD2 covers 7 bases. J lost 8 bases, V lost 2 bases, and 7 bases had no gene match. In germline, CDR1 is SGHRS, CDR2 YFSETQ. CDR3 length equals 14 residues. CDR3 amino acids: CASSLGLVLDEQFF. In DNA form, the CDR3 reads TGCGCCAGCAGCTTAGGACTAGTCCTCGATGAGCAGTTCTTC.

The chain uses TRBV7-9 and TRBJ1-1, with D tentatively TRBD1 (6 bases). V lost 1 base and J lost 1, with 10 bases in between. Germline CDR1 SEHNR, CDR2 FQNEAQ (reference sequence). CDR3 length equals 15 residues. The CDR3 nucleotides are TGTGCCAGCAGCTTAGAAGGGACACCGAACACTGAAGCTTTCTTT. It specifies CASSLEGTPNTEAFF.

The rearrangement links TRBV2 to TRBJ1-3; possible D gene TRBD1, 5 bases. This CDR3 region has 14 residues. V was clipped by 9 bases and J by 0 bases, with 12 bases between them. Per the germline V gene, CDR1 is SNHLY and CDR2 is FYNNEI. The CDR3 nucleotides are TGTGCCAGTGGGCGCGGGGGCTCTGGAAACACCATATATTTT. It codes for CASGRGGSGNTIYF.

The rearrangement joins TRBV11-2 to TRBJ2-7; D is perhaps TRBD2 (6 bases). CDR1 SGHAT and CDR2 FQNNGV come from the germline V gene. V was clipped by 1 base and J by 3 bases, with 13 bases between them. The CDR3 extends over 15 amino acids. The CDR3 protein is CASSLAFGGDYEQYF. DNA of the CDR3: TGTGCCAGCAGCTTAGCCTTTGGCGGGGACTACGAGCAGTACTTC.

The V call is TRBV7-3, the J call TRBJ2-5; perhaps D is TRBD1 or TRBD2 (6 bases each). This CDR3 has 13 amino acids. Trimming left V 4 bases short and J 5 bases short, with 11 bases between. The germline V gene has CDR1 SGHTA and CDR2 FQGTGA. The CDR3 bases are TGTGCCAGCAGCTCGGGGGCGCGGGAGACCCAGTACTTC. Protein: CASSSGARETQYF.

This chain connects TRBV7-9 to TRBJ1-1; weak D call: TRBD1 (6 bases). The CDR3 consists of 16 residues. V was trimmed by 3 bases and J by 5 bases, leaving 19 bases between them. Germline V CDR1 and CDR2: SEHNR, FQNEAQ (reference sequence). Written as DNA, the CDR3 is TGTGCCAGCAGCTTGGTTACTACAGGGAAAGGTACTGAAGCTTTCTTT. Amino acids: CASSLVTTGKGTEAFF.

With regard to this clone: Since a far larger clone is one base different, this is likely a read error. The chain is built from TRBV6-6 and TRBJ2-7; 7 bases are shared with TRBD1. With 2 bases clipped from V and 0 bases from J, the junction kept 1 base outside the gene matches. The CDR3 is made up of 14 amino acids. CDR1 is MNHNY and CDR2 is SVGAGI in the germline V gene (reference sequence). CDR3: CASSYDRASYEQYF. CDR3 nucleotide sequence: TGTGCCAGCAGTTACGACAGGGCCTCCTACGAGCAGTACTTC.

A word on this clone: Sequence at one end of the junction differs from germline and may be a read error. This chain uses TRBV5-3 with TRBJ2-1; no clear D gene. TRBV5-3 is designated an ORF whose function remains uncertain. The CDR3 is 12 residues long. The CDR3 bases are TGTGCCAGAATCCAGAAAGGTGTGGGCTTGATCTTC. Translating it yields CARIQKGVGLIF.

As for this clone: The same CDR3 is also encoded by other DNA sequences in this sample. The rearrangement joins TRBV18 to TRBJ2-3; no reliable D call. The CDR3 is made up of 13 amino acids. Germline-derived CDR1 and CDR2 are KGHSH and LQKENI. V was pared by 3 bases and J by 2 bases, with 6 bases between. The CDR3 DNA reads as TGTGCCAGCTCACCCGGCCTCACAGATACGCAGTATTTT. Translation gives CASSPGLTDTQYF.

This chain's CDR3 is CASSFVNTGELFF. CDR3 DNA: TGTGCCAGCAGCTTTGTGAACACCGGGGAGCTGTTTTTT. The chain links TRBV11-2 to TRBJ2-2; no clear D gene. Germline V gives CDR1 SGHAT, CDR2 FQNNGV. There are 13 residues in the CDR3. The germline V and J ends were trimmed by 3 bases and 1 base, with 3 bases remaining between them. The full variable domain, its missing parts supplied by reference TRBV11-2 and TRBJ2-2, is EAGVAQSPRYKIIEKRQSVAFWCNPISGHATLYWYQQILGQGPKLLIQFQNNGVVDDSQLPKDRFSAERLKGVDSTLKIQPAKLEDSAVYLCASSFVNTGELFFGEGSRLTVL.

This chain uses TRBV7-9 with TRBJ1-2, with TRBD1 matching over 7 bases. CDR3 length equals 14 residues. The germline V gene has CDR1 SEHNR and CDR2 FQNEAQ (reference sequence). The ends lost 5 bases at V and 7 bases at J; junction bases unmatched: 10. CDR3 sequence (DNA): TGTGCCAGCAGCCCGACAGGGCTCCAGTCTGGCTACACCTTC. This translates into CASSPTGLQSGYTF.

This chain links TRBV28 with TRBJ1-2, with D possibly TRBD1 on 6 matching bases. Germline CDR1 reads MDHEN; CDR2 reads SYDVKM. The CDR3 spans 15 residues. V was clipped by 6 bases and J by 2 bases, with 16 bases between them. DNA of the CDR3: TGTGCCAGCAGGCCGCAGGGGAGTGGAAACTATGGCTACACCTTC. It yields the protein CASRPQGSGNYGYTF.

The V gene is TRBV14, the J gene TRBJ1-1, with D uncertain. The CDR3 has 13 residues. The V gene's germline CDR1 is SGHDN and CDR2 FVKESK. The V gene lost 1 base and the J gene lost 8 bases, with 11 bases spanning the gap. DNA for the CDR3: TGTGCCAGCAGCCAAGTCTTGTCTGGGGAAGCTTTCTTT. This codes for CASSQVLSGEAFF.

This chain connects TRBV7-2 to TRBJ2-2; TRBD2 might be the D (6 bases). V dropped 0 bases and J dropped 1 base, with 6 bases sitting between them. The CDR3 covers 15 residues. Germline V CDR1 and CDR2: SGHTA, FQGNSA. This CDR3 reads CASSLASGNTGELFF. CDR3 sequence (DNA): TGTGCCAGCAGCTTAGCTAGCGGGAACACCGGGGAGCTGTTTTTT.

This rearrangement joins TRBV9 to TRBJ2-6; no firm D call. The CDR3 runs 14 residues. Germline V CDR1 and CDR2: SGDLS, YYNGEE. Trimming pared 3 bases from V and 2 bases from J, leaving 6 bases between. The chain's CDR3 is CASSATTGANVLTF. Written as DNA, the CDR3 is TGTGCCAGCAGCGCCACGACTGGGGCCAACGTCCTGACTTTC. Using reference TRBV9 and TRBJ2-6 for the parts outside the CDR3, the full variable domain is DSGVTQTPKHLITATGQRVTLRCSPRSGDLSVYWYQQSLDQGLQFLIQYYNGEERAKGNILERFSAQQFPDLHSELNLSSLELGDSALYFCASSATTGANVLTFGAGSRLTVL.

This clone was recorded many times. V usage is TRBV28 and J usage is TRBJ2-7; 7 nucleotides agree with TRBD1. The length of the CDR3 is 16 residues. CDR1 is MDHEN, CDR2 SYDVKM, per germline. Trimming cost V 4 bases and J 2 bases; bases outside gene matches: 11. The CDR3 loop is CASSSFAGTDPYEQYF. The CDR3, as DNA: TGTGCCAGCAGTTCGTTCGCCGGGACAGACCCCTACGAGCAGTACTTC. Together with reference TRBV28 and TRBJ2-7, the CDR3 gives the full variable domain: DVKVTQSSRYLVKRTGEKVFLECVQDMDHENMFWYRQDPGLGLRLIYFSYDVKMKEKGDIPEGYSVSREKKERFSLILESASTNQTSMYLCASSSFAGTDPYEQYFGPGTRLTVT.

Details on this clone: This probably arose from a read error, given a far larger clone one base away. Here the CDR3 reads CASIRDLNSEQYF. The CDR3 DNA is TGCGCCAGCATAAGGGACCTCAATTCCGAGCAGTACTTC. The chain recombines TRBV4-1 with TRBJ2-7; D is perhaps TRBD1 or TRBD2 (5 bases each). The germline CDR1 and CDR2 sequences are MGHRA and YSYEKL. The CDR3 loop spans 13 amino acids. Trimming took off 7 bases at V and 6 bases at J, with 16 bases between the two ends.

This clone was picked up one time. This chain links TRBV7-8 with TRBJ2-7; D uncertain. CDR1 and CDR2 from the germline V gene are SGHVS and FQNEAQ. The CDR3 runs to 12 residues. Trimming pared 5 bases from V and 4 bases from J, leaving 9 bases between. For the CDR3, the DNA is TGTGCCAGCAGCCAGTTGGTTTACGAGCAGTACTTC. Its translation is CASSQLVYEQYF.

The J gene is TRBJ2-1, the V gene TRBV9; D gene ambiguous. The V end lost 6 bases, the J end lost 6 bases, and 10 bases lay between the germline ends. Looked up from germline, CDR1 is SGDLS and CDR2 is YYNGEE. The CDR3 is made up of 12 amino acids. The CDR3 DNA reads TGTGCCAGCAACCTTGAATTCAATGAGCAGTTCTTC. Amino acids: CASNLEFNEQFF.

CDR3 loop: CASSLTSPEQFF. CDR3 nucleotide sequence: TGTGCCAGCAGTCTGACTAGCCCTGAGCAGTTCTTC. The genes are TRBV2 and TRBJ2-1; the match to TRBD2 covers 7 bases. Trimming removed 5 bases from V and 9 bases from J; junction bases left unmatched: 4. The CDR3 sequence is 12 residues long. CDR1 SNHLY and CDR2 FYNNEI come from the germline V gene.

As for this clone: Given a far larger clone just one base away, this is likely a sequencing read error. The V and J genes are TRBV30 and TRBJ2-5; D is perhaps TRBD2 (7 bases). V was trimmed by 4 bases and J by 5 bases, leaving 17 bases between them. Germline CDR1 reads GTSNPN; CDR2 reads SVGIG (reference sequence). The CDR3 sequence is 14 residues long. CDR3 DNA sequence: TGTGCCTGGAAACGTTTGGGGGGGGCGGAGACCCAGTACTTC. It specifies CAWKRLGGAETQYF. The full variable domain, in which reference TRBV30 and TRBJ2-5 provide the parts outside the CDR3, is SQTIHQWPATLVQPVGSPLSLECTVEGTSNPNLYWYRQAAGRGLQLLFYSVGIGQISSEVPQNLSASRPQDRQFILSSKKLLLSDSGFYLCAWKRLGGAETQYFGPGTRLLVL.